This TCR beta chain came from a study of blood T cell repertoires in COVID-19. Whole-study context: Collection of acute and convalescent COVID-19 samples took place in the United States, Italy and Spain.

The germline CDR1 and CDR2 sequences are MNHEY and SVGAGI. The CDR3 loop spans 13 amino acids. Deletions cut 8 bases from V and 6 bases from J, with 13 bases between. This clone was seen just once. Authors' data handling: Estimation of nucleated cell counts relied on the amplification of reference gene primers. The protocol was immunoSEQ multiplex PCR, while the TCRdb copy is restricted to in-frame clones and leaves out a portion. The V and J calls and the clone size are those of that table, but D and trimming were determined from the DNA. The sample includes under 150,000 clones, 85% to 90% seen only once; the top ten take about 4.8%.

J is TRBJ2-2 and V is TRBV6-5, with TRBD2 as a possible D gene (6 bases). This sequence was found in a woman in her fifties or sixties with acute or convalescent COVID-19. The sequenced sample consisted of peripheral blood. Here the CDR3 reads CASGAGHPGELFF. CDR3 nucleotide sequence: TGTGCCAGCGGAGCGGGCCATCCCGGGGAGCTGTTTTTT.